The T cell receptor (beta chain) under discussion was sequenced for a study of shared clonotypes between healthy human individuals. Notes on this clone: Its target is unknown.

Findings and limits, study-wide: Limited genetic and exposure-history diversity came from having few donors. Naive CD4 clonotypes overlapped across a few donors at about 5.2%.

The protocol was immunoSEQ multiplex PCR, while the TCRdb copy is restricted to in-frame clones and leaves out a portion. This table holds approximately 530,000 clones, 90% to 96% found once. The sequence came from a woman aged 25 to 39 in good health. The sample comprised naive CD4+ T cells sorted from blood. As to subset: CD45RA+ positively selected.

This CDR3 reads CASSSSGLANNEQFF. CDR3 in DNA: TGTGCCAGCAGCTCTTCGGGACTAGCTAACAATGAGCAGTTCTTC. The chain is built from TRBV7-2 and TRBJ2-1, with 9 bases matching TRBD2. Germline assignment: CDR1 SGHTA and CDR2 FQGNSA. This CDR3 is 15 amino acids long. Trimming removed 4 bases from V and 5 bases from J; junction bases left unmatched: 6.